This T cell receptor (beta chain) was identified during a study of OX40 agonist ivuxolimab in advanced cancers. The sample holds one count of this clone. The table came from immunoSEQ multiplex PCR; TCRdb's copy has only in-frame clones and leaves some out. The sample lists 55,000 to 80,000 clones, about 89% seen once, with around 2% in the top ten. Germline CDR1 is SGHDN and CDR2 is FVKESK. Trimming removed 6 bases at V and 4 bases at J, with 15 bases between. This CDR3 is 14 amino acids long. This sequence originates from an adult with an advanced solid tumor such as melanoma, head and neck, liver or kidney cancer. The starting material was CD4+ or CD8+ T cells sorted from blood, obtained in a trial of the OX40 agonist ivuxolimab. The chain carries TRBV14 and TRBJ1-1, with TRBD1 as a possible D gene (6 bases). CDR3 sequence: CASRTRGRGTEAFF. CDR3 in DNA: TGTGCCAGCAGAACGAGGGGCAGGGGCACTGAAGCTTTCTTT.